Shown below are 10 T cell receptor beta chains from a single sample sequenced in a study of blood T cell repertoires in COVID-19. Assay: immunoSEQ multiplex PCR; the TCRdb copy retains only in-frame clones and omits some. The sample lists some 250,000 clones; roughly 80% were seen once. Sequencing was performed on peripheral blood. The origin of the receptors is a woman between 18 and 29 years old with acute or convalescent COVID-19.

The rearrangement uses TRBV27 and TRBJ2-6; D is possibly TRBD1 (6 bases). The V and J ends lost 2 bases and 1 base respectively, with 9 bases between them. CDR1 and CDR2 (germline): MNHEY, SMNVEV (reference sequence). CDR3 length equals 16 residues. The CDR3 sequence is CASSLSTGSGANVLTF. The CDR3 DNA reads TGTGCCAGCAGTTTAAGTACAGGGTCTGGGGCCAACGTCCTGACTTTC.

This clone has a handful of counts. V gene TRBV29-1 combines with J gene TRBJ2-7; D might be TRBD2 (5 bases). Trimming left V 6 bases short and J 3 bases short, with 12 bases between. The V gene's germline CDR1 is SQVTM and CDR2 ANQGSEA. This CDR3 comprises 12 residues. This CDR3 is CSVLTSVYEQYF. Written as DNA, the CDR3 is TGCAGCGTCTTAACTAGTGTCTACGAGCAGTACTTC.

This clone has only a few counts. V usage is TRBV6-4 and J usage is TRBJ1-2, with a weak D call TRBD1 (5 bases). From germline, CDR1 is MRHNA and CDR2 SNTAGT. This CDR3 comprises 13 residues. Trimming took off 2 bases at V and 7 bases at J, with 11 bases between the two ends. DNA of the CDR3: TGTGCCAGCAGTGACAGGGGTTCGGCTGGCTACACCTTC. It yields the protein CASSDRGSAGYTF.

The chain employs TRBV28 and TRBJ1-1, with 8 bases lining up with TRBD1. The CDR3 sequence is 16 residues long. After removal of 10 bases from V and 0 bases from J, the junction contained 13 bases not matched to a gene. Germline assignment: CDR1 MDHEN and CDR2 SYDVKM. The CDR3 nucleotides read TGTGCCATTACAACCCAGGGGGCCCCTATGAACACTGAAGCTTTCTTT. Translated, it gives CAITTQGAPMNTEAFF.

The chain combines TRBV9 with TRBJ2-4, with D unresolved. Trimming left V 0 bases short and J 2 bases short, with 6 bases between. The germline V gene has CDR1 SGDLS and CDR2 YYNGEE. This CDR3 contains 14 residues. CDR3 protein: CASSVGQTKNIQYF. The CDR3 coding sequence is TGTGCCAGCAGCGTAGGGCAAACCAAAAACATTCAGTACTTC.

The V gene is TRBV27, the J gene TRBJ2-4, with TRBD2 matching 9 bases. The CDR3 is 16 amino acids. Germline CDR1 reads MNHEY; CDR2 reads SMNVEV (reference sequence). J gave up 5 bases and V 2 bases, and 7 bases lay outside the gene matches. The CDR3 DNA is TGTGCCAGCAGTTTAAACCCGGGACTAGCACAAAACATTCAGTACTTC. Its translation: CASSLNPGLAQNIQYF.

This chain uses TRBV18 with TRBJ1-5, with no clear D. CDR1 and CDR2 from the germline V gene are KGHSH and LQKENI. Deletions cut 2 bases from V and 4 bases from J, with 6 bases between. CDR3 length: 13 residues. The CDR3 sequence is CASSPDFNQPQHF. The CDR3 bases are TGTGCCAGCTCACCAGACTTTAATCAGCCCCAGCATTTT.

V and J are TRBV7-8 and TRBJ2-7; possibly TRBD1 for D (5 bases). CDR1 and CDR2 from the germline V gene are SGHVS and FQNEAQ. Trimming took 0 bases from V and 9 from J, leaving 12 bases between them. This CDR3 has 13 residues. The DNA for the CDR3 is TGTGCCAGCAGCTTAGCGCCCGACAGATGGCAGTACTTC. Translating gives CASSLAPDRWQYF.

The rearrangement uses TRBV5-1 and TRBJ2-2, with 10 nucleotides matching TRBD1. V dropped 3 bases and J dropped 0; count of bases not matched to a gene: 2. The CDR3 has 16 residues. Germline CDR1 SGHRS, CDR2 YFSETQ. The CDR3 DNA reads as TGCGCCAGCAGCTCCGGACAGGGGGCGAACACCGGGGAGCTGTTTTTT. Residues: CASSSGQGANTGELFF.

The chain uses TRBV28 and TRBJ2-7; maybe TRBD1 (5 bases). In germline, CDR1 is MDHEN, CDR2 SYDVKM. Trimming took off 6 bases at V and 3 bases at J, with 15 bases between the two ends. The length of the CDR3 is 14 residues. The CDR3 sequence: CASSPLDIFYEQYF. CDR3 DNA sequence: TGTGCCAGCAGCCCACTGGACATCTTCTACGAGCAGTACTTC.